This TCR beta chain is drawn from a study of technical replicates of blood from several donors. Clones were read by immunoSEQ multiplex PCR, and TCRdb kept only the in-frame ones, dropping some. The sample consists of about 62,000 clones, 85% to 90% of them appearing once. The CDR3 runs 13 residues. CDR1 and CDR2 (germline): SGHVS, FQNEAQ. V gave up 3 bases and J gave up 5 bases; unmatched junction bases: 4. The rearrangement joins TRBV7-8 to TRBJ2-7, with 7 bases that match TRBD1. The source of this sequence is a human donor in good health. Some clones in this sample may be carry-over from other donors' samples. Sequenced input: PBMCs. CDR3 in DNA: TGTGCCAGCAGCTTCTTGACAGGGAACGAGCAGTACTTC. Translating gives CASSFLTGNEQYF.